This TCR beta chain was sequenced in a study of shared clonotypes between healthy human individuals (dated by TCRdb to the early 2020s). Regarding the research as a whole: The cohort included three men and two women between 18 and 49 years of age. For each donor, CD4 naive and CD4 memory were each run on three plates, CD8 naive on two plates, and CD8 memory on one plate. Per donor, leukapheresis produced somewhere between about 0.8 and 9.5 billion PBMCs. Different laboratories and diverse techniques were used to prepare libraries and sequence TCR repertoires, to increase sequencing depth and limit assay-specific biases. Blood TCR repertoires of five healthy adults were deeply sequenced to estimate repertoire size and the extent of clonotype sharing between individuals. The research as a whole found: When a few donors were compared, the shared fraction of clonotypes was about 5.5% for naive CD4, about 4% for naive CD8, more than 2% for memory CD4, and less than 0.5% for memory CD8. The small number of donors limited the genetic and exposure-history diversity represented. Sampling was limited to blood, and TCR repertoires in tissue likely differ from TCR repertoires in blood. Larger estimated clonotype richness was generally found for naive subsets than for memory subsets. Clonotypes shared by all four sorted-subset donors showed higher generation probabilities than non-shared clonotypes. Pairwise subsampling led to the expectation that sequencing depth would affect the degree of clonotype sharing among donors. Even with the large sequencing depth, rarefaction of the sorted-subset datasets indicated that sequencing was incomplete.

Using the deep immunoSEQ assay, TCR CDR3 regions were amplified from genomic DNA by multiplex PCR. For each cell subset, the extracted genomic DNA was distributed evenly across all wells of several immunoSEQ 96-well plates, and each plate served as one replicate. For sorted subsets, approximately 200 ng of genomic DNA, equivalent to 30,000 or so T cell genomes, went into each replicate PCR. Purified libraries were measured with a Qubit 3.0 fluorometer, size-checked on a Bioanalyzer 2100, and measured again with the KAPA Library Quantification kit. A separate single-read 150-cycle Illumina NextSeq 550 flow cell was used to sequence each immunoSEQ 96-well plate. From the authors' description of their analysis: Because the immunoSEQ output held only junctional sequences and lacked quality scores, the filtering could not match the filtering applied to full-length reads. Sequences were annotated with PyIR, a Python wrapper for IgBLAST v1.9, using IMGT germline references to assign V/J genes and CDR3. Reads were removed for weak V/J assignments (E-value above 1e-6), missing CDR3, stop codons, out-of-frame junctions, or ambiguous translated residues. A V3J clonotype was defined by an identical inferred V gene, J gene, and CDR3 amino acid sequence. The percentage overlap between two repertoires was calculated by dividing the number of shared unique clonotypes by the size of the smaller repertoire. Richness of each repertoire was evaluated using RTK rarefaction, the Chao1 estimator, and Recon v2.1 estimates of unobserved clonotypes. For all TCRbeta clonotypes obtained by the gDNA method from several donors, generation probabilities were computed with OLGA. In TCRdb, the immuneACCESS table is reduced to in-frame sequences with V and J assigned. These tables do not hold every clone; where another copy was compared, an unresolved V gene accounts for under half, and the others remain unexplained. D and trimming were read from the DNA, whereas the V and J calls and clone size are those reported in that table. This sample comprises some 2,100,000 clones, about 93% of them detected only once. 1.5% to 2% of the sample is held by the ten biggest clonotypes.

The cysteine opens and the phenylalanine closes a CDR3 of 15 amino acids. Only the CDR3 part of the read is kept: 45 bases, read in frame from the first base. The germline V gene (reference sequence) gives CDR1 as SEHNR and CDR2 as FQNEAQ. Deletion took 1 base off V and 7 bases off J, with a span of 13 bases between the germline ends. In regard to this clone: There is no known antigen for this receptor. No quality values exist for individual bases; no much larger clone is one base distant.

CD8 naive samples were obtained by positive selection for CCR7 among CD45RO-negative cells, yielding a CD45RA+CCR7+ population from which TemRA cells were excluded. The donors were healthy, HIV-negative adults with no recently reported acute infections or vaccinations. Every donor was a Caucasian adult residing in Nashville, Tennessee, USA. Blood was obtained by leukapheresis, after which PBMCs were separated by Ficoll-Histopaque density gradient centrifugation and cryopreserved in liquid nitrogen vapor phase. Analytical flow cytometry was used to check the purity and quantity of each magnetically sorted T cell population. From each sorted fraction, genomic DNA was isolated and quantified by UV absorbance on a Nanodrop 2000c.

The sample taken for sequencing was naive CD8+ T cells from PBMCs. Interpreted using the paper, the cell subset or site label stands for: CD45RA+CCR7+. The clonotype originates from a man younger than 30 in good health. Some clones in this sample may be carry-over from other donors' samples. The sequence joins TRBV7-9 to TRBJ2-2; no D gene can be assigned with confidence. The DNA is TGTGCCAGCAGCTTAGACGACGGATTGGGCGGGGAGCTGTTTTTT. Its protein is CASSLDDGLGGELFF.